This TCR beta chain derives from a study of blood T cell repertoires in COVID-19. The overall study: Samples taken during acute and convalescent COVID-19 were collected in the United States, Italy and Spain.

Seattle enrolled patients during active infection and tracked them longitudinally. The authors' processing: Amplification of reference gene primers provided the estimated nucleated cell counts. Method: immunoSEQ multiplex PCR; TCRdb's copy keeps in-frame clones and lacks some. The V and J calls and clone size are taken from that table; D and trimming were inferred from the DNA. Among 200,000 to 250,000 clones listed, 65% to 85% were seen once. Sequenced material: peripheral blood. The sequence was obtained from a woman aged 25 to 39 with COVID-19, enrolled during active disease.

The DNA of the CDR3 is TGTGCCAGCAGTTTATACGGGAGAGGGGCTGGAAACACCATATATTTT. Translating it yields CASSLYGRGAGNTIYF. The V gene is TRBV28, the J gene TRBJ1-3, with D perhaps matching TRBD1 (5 bases). Per the germline V gene, CDR1 is MDHEN and CDR2 is SYDVKM. Trimming shortened V by 1 base and J by 2 bases, and 12 bases separated the two germline ends. The CDR3 is 16 amino acids.